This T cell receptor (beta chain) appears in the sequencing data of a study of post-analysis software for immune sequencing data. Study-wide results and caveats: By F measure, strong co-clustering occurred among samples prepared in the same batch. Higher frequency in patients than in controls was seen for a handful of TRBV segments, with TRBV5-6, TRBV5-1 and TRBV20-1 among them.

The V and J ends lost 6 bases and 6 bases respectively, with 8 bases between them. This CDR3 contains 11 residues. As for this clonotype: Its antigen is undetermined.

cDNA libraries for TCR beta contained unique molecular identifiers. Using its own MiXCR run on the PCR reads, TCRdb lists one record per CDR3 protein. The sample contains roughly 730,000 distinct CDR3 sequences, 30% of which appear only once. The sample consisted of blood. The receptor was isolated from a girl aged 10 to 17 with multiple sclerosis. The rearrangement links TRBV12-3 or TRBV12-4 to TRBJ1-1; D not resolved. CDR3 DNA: TGTGCCAGCAGCCCAACGGCTGAAGCTTTCTTT. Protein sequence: CASSPTAEAFF.